This T cell receptor beta chain was sequenced for a study of blood T cell repertoires in COVID-19. Study at large: T cells, B-cell-depleted T cells, or PBMCs supplied cDNA or gDNA.

Germline CDR1 reads GTSNPN; CDR2 reads SVGIG (reference sequence). The V and J ends lost 2 bases and 0 bases, in that order; junction bases with no gene match: 6. The length of the CDR3 is 16 residues. Authors' processing steps: Reference gene primer amplification in the assay estimated nucleated cell counts. The protocol was immunoSEQ multiplex PCR, while the TCRdb copy is restricted to in-frame clones and leaves out a portion. The D gene and trimming were derived from the DNA, and the V and J assignments and clone size from that table. Here the sample spans around 250,000 clones, more than 75% being singletons. Enrolled through a virtual design, the participants were between about 18 and 89 years of age and came from 24 US areas. Recovered participants had two consecutive negative NP/OP PCR tests, healthcare professional clearance, or symptom resolution.

Sequencing input: PBMCs or T cells enriched from blood (not recorded which). The receptor was isolated from a woman in her 50s who had recovered from COVID-19. The rearrangement joins TRBV30 to TRBJ2-2, with 7 nucleotides matching TRBD1. The CDR3 protein is CAWSSDRVPNTGELFF. The CDR3 bases are TGTGCCTGGAGTAGCGACAGGGTACCGAACACCGGGGAGCTGTTTTTT.